This T cell receptor (beta chain) was identified during a study of CD8 T cells in Susac syndrome. Per the germline V gene, CDR1 is SGHVS and CDR2 is FQNEAQ. The CDR3 covers 13 residues. Trimming removed 4 bases at V and 2 bases at J, with 3 bases between. The multiple sclerosis controls were treatment-naive patients with relapsing-remitting disease that was stable or active. This clonotype was counted only a few times. Random-hexamer reverse transcription was applied to roughly 0.5 to 1 ug RNA. Multiplex PCR with immunoSEQ amplified the TCR beta CDR3 across 54 Vbeta and 13 Jbeta. TCRdb redid the calling of the immunoSEQ multiplex PCR reads with MiXCR, one entry per CDR3 protein. The repertoire holds 330,000 or so distinct CDR3 sequences, with 89% as singletons.

V usage is TRBV7-8 and J usage is TRBJ2-6; no definite D call. The receptor comes from a human donor with multiple sclerosis. The sequenced sample was CD8+ T cells from PBMCs. CDR3 nucleotide sequence: TGTGCCAGCAGCTCCCCTGGGGCCAACGTCCTGACTTTC. Amino acid sequence: CASSSPGANVLTF.